The 19 T cell receptor beta chains below come from one sample, sequenced in a study of OX40 agonist ivuxolimab in advanced cancers. TCRdb keeps only in-frame clones here, not all; method: immunoSEQ multiplex PCR. The repertoire holds 70,000 or so clones, with roughly 84% as singletons. The specimen comprised CD4+ or CD8+ T cells sorted from blood, sampled in a trial of the OX40 agonist ivuxolimab. The receptors were sampled from an adult with an advanced solid tumor such as melanoma, head and neck, liver or kidney cancer.

A single count supports this clone. The rearrangement joins TRBV18 to TRBJ2-7; D is ambiguous. Trimming left V 2 bases short and J 0 bases short, with 8 bases between. CDR1 and CDR2 from the germline V gene are KGHSH and LQKENI. This CDR3 region has 14 residues. CDR3 in DNA: TGTGCCAGCTCACCAGTGAGGAGCTCCTACGAGCAGTACTTC. Protein product: CASSPVRSSYEQYF.

The CDR3 loop reads CASSLDTGRMNTEAFF. CDR3 sequence (DNA): TGCGCCAGCAGCTTGGATACTGGGCGCATGAACACTGAAGCTTTCTTT. The chain combines TRBV5-1 with TRBJ1-1; no clear D gene. CDR1 and CDR2 (germline): SGHRS, YFSETQ. The V end lost 0 bases, the J end lost 0 bases, and 12 bases lay between the germline ends. The length of the CDR3 is 16 residues. Using reference TRBV5-1 and TRBJ1-1 for the parts outside the CDR3, the full variable domain is KAGVTQTPRYLIKTRGQQVTLSCSPISGHRSVSWYQQTPGQGLQFLFEYFSETQRNKGNFPGRFSGRQFSNSRSEMNVSTLELGDSALYLCASSLDTGRMNTEAFFGQGTRLTVV.

This clone showed up just once. The chain carries TRBV7-9 and TRBJ2-5; D gene ambiguous. The CDR3 runs 11 residues. V shed 4 bases and J shed 3 bases, with 3 bases lying between them. Per the germline V gene, CDR1 is SEHNR and CDR2 is FQNEAQ (reference sequence). CDR3 loop: CASSSEETQYF. The CDR3 DNA sequence: TGTGCCAGCAGCTCGGAAGAGACCCAGTACTTC.

This chain joins TRBV30 and TRBJ1-6; D remains ambiguous. The germline V gene encodes CDR1 GTSNPN and CDR2 SVGIG (reference sequence). The length of the CDR3 is 13 residues. V lost 4 bases and J lost 7, with 11 bases in between. The CDR3 reads CAWNPEGNSPLHF. The CDR3 nucleotides read TGTGCCTGGAACCCCGAGGGAAATTCACCCCTCCACTTT.

This chain joins TRBV7-3 and TRBJ2-3; D is unresolved. Looked up from germline, CDR1 is SGHTA and CDR2 is FQGTGA. The germline V and J ends were trimmed by 5 bases and 0 bases, with 9 bases remaining between them. CDR3 length equals 14 residues. CDR3 sequence (DNA): TGTGCCAGCAGCAGATATACTAGCACAGATACGCAGTATTTT. Its translation is CASSRYTSTDTQYF.

This chain joins TRBV19 and TRBJ2-3; D remains ambiguous. V lost 0 bases to trimming and J lost 1 base, with 5 bases between them. Germline values: CDR1 LNHDA, CDR2 SQIVND (reference sequence). CDR3 size: 14 residues. CDR3 protein: CASSIEWGTDTQYF. The CDR3 DNA sequence: TGTGCCAGTAGTATAGAATGGGGCACAGATACGCAGTATTTT.

The V and J genes are TRBV6-4 and TRBJ2-6, with D possibly matching TRBD1 (6 bases). The germline V gene encodes CDR1 MRHNA and CDR2 SNTAGT. This CDR3 is 15 amino acids long. Trimming stripped 3 bases from V and 2 bases from J, with 8 bases between. CDR3 amino acids: CASSEKGAGANVLTF. The DNA of the CDR3 is TGTGCCAGCAGTGAAAAGGGGGCTGGGGCCAACGTCCTGACTTTC.

This chain uses TRBV10-3 with TRBJ2-4; D is possibly TRBD1 or TRBD2 (5 bases each). Deletions cut 2 bases from V and 3 bases from J, with 8 bases between. Germline V gene data show CDR1 as ENHRY and CDR2 as SYGVKD. The CDR3 is 14 amino acids. Here the CDR3 DNA reads TGTGCCATCAGTGAGGGGGACCTCAAAAACATTCAGTACTTC. It specifies CAISEGDLKNIQYF.

The chain combines TRBV28 with TRBJ2-5, with 8 bases lining up with TRBD2. CDR1 is MDHEN, CDR2 SYDVKM, per germline. This CDR3 region has 15 residues. The V gene end was trimmed by 4 bases and the J gene end by 4 bases; junction bases not matched to a gene: 8. CDR3 loop: CASSSPGLVGETQYF. For the CDR3, the DNA is TGTGCCAGCAGTTCCCCGGGACTAGTCGGAGAGACCCAGTACTTC.

This chain joins TRBV4-1 and TRBJ2-4; D not certain. The germline V and J ends were trimmed by 1 base and 3 bases, with 7 bases remaining between them. This CDR3 comprises 14 residues. Germline CDR1 and CDR2: MGHRA and YSYEKL. The chain's CDR3 is CASSQVRGKNIQYF. The CDR3 coding sequence is TGCGCCAGCAGCCAAGTAAGAGGCAAAAACATTCAGTACTTC.

The V and J genes are TRBV7-2 and TRBJ2-1, with D hard to call. The length of the CDR3 is 14 residues. V was shortened by 1 base and J by 9 bases, with 13 bases between the two germline ends. Germline CDR1 is SGHTA and CDR2 is FQGNSA. As DNA, the CDR3 is TGTGCCAGCAGCTTAGTTCGCGTCGGGCGTGAGCAGTTCTTC. Translated: CASSLVRVGREQFF.

The rearrangement uses TRBV19 and TRBJ2-1, with D possibly TRBD1 on 5 matching bases. The CDR3 contains 15 residues. The germline CDR1 and CDR2 sequences are LNHDA and SQIVND (reference sequence). V lost 3 bases and J lost 3, with 12 bases in between. CDR3 in amino acids: CASSIFGRDYNEQFF. As DNA, the CDR3 is TGTGCCAGTAGTATTTTTGGCAGGGACTACAATGAGCAGTTCTTC.

This clone was recorded only once. V is TRBV7-2 and J is TRBJ1-5; 9 nucleotides align to TRBD1. The CDR3 has 15 amino acids. V gave up 4 bases and J gave up 4 bases; unmatched junction bases: 5. CDR1 SGHTA and CDR2 FQGNSA come from the germline V gene. The CDR3 sequence is CASSSQGTGNQPQHF. CDR3 bases: TGTGCCAGCAGCTCCCAGGGGACAGGGAATCAGCCCCAGCATTTT.

This clone was recorded a few times. The V gene is TRBV19, the J gene TRBJ1-2; TRBD1 agrees at 11 bases. The junction had 15 bases not matched to a gene; V was cut back by 3 bases and J by 9 bases. The CDR3 loop spans 17 amino acids. Germline V lookup: CDR1 LNHDA, CDR2 SQIVND (reference sequence). The CDR3 sequence: CASSIRGQGALFIRYTF. The DNA of the CDR3 is TGTGCCAGTAGTATCCGAGGACAGGGGGCTTTGTTCATTCGCTACACCTTC.

The genes are TRBV11-2 and TRBJ1-3; no definite D call. This CDR3 spans 13 amino acids. Germline values: CDR1 SGHAT, CDR2 FQNNGV. Trimming removed 7 bases from V and 2 bases from J, with 9 bases in between. The CDR3 protein is CASTPTPGNTIYF. DNA of the CDR3: TGTGCCAGCACCCCCACCCCTGGAAACACCATATATTTT.

This chain connects TRBV9 to TRBJ2-7; TRBD2 might be the D (6 bases). This CDR3 is 16 amino acids long. CDR1 and CDR2 (germline): SGDLS, YYNGEE. The V end was cut by 4 bases, the J end by 2 bases, with 19 bases between. Here the CDR3 DNA reads TGTGCCAGCAGCCCCCACGATCGGGGGTGGACCTACGAGCAGTACTTC. Protein sequence: CASSPHDRGWTYEQYF.

This rearrangement joins TRBV28 to TRBJ2-1; 7 nucleotides match TRBD2. Germline CDR1 reads MDHEN; CDR2 reads SYDVKM. The CDR3 is 16 amino acids. V shed 2 bases and J 4 bases; nucleotides not matched to a gene: 8. The CDR3 nucleotides read TGTGCCAGCAGTTTAACCCGAGGCGGGGGTTACAATGAGCAGTTCTTC. It translates to CASSLTRGGGYNEQFF.

The chain is built from TRBV28 and TRBJ2-5, with D possibly matching TRBD2 (5 bases). Germline V gene sequence: CDR1 MDHEN, CDR2 SYDVKM. The CDR3 extends over 14 amino acids. V lost 8 bases and J lost 0, with 13 bases in between. CDR3 bases: TGTGCCAGCTCACTAGGTGGGAACCAAGAGACCCAGTACTTC. Its translation is CASSLGGNQETQYF.

This clone was observed a handful of times. CDR3 nucleotide sequence: TGTGCCAGCAGCCGCGGCCCCCCTAACTATGGCTACACCTTC. Its translation is CASSRGPPNYGYTF. This chain links TRBV6-5 with TRBJ1-2, with D unresolved. CDR3 length: 14 residues. Trimming took 6 bases from V and 0 from J, leaving 11 bases between them. CDR1 and CDR2 from the germline V gene are MNHEY and SVGAGI.